The rows below give T cell receptor beta chains drawn from one sample of a study of shared clonotypes between healthy human individuals. Measured with immunoSEQ multiplex PCR; TCRdb has only the in-frame clones, and not every one. In the table there are millions of clones, approximately 94% of which are singletons. Sample: naive CD8+ T cells sorted from blood. These receptors all stem from a man between 18 and 35 years old in good health. CDR3s include the opening cysteine and the closing phenylalanine or tryptophan. Each record gives: clone size, V gene, D gene, J gene, CDR3 protein, CDR3 DNA. The D gene is left open where the match is weak. Where a row states a size, it is once, few, many or the class of an expanded clone; other rows omit it.

-,TRBV27,-,TRBJ2-7,CASSLWQGSTYEQYF,TGTGCCAGCAGTTTATGGCAGGGTAGCACCTACGAGCAGTACTTC
-,TRBV11-2,TRBD1,TRBJ2-2,CASSFSELPGQGYTGELFF,TGTGCCAGCAGCTTTTCCGAACTTCCGGGACAGGGGTACACCGGGGAGCTGTTTTTT
-,TRBV6-1,TRBD1,TRBJ1-2,CASRGTGRGYTF,TGTGCCAGCAGAGGGACAGGGAGAGGCTACACCTTC
-,TRBV6-4,-,TRBJ1-1,CASSERAWGTEAFF,TGTGCCAGCAGTGAACGGGCCTGGGGCACTGAAGCTTTCTTT
once,TRBV4-1,-,TRBJ2-1,CASRPTGSSYNEQFF,TGCGCCAGCAGACCCACAGGGAGCTCCTACAATGAGCAGTTCTTC
-,TRBV15,TRBD1,TRBJ2-2,CATSRGQGENTGELFF,TGTGCCACCAGCAGAGGACAGGGTGAAAACACCGGGGAGCTGTTTTTT
-,TRBV7-9,TRBD2,TRBJ2-7,CASSLSGGTYEQYF,TGTGCCAGCAGCCTTAGCGGGGGCACCTACGAGCAGTACTTC
-,TRBV11-2,-,TRBJ2-3,CASSLDPGLDTQYF,TGTGCCAGCAGCTTAGATCCCGGGTTAGATACGCAGTATTTT
once,TRBV2,TRBD2,TRBJ2-1,CASSLTLAGGPNEQFF,TGTGCCAGCAGCCTTACCTTAGCGGGAGGGCCGAATGAGCAGTTCTTC
-,TRBV5-1,-,TRBJ2-3,CASSTTGDTQYF,TGCGCCAGCAGCACGACAGGAGATACGCAGTATTTT
-,TRBV27,-,TRBJ1-1,CASSYPPPERGGGTEAFF,TGTGCCAGCAGTTACCCCCCTCCCGAGAGGGGCGGAGGCACTGAAGCTTTCTTT
-,TRBV13,-,TRBJ1-1,CASSSGGQGWTEAFF,TGTGCCAGCAGTTCCGGAGGCCAGGGGTGGACTGAAGCTTTCTTT
-,TRBV4-1,-,TRBJ2-7,CASSQAIAAYEQYF,TGCGCCAGCAGCCAAGCAATTGCAGCCTACGAGCAGTACTTC
-,TRBV9,TRBD2,TRBJ2-5,CASSVRAGAGETQYF,TGTGCCAGCAGCGTACGAGCGGGAGCGGGGGAGACCCAGTACTTC
-,TRBV2,-,TRBJ1-5,CASSEAISHQPQHF,TGTGCCAGCAGTGAAGCTATTAGTCATCAGCCCCAGCATTTT
-,TRBV6-5,TRBD1,TRBJ2-7,CASSPGTDYEQYF,TGTGCCAGCAGCCCCGGGACAGACTACGAGCAGTACTTC
-,TRBV29-1,-,TRBJ2-1,CSVEGQGSYNEQFF,TGCAGCGTTGAAGGTCAGGGCTCCTACAATGAGCAGTTCTTC
-,TRBV28,-,TRBJ1-4,CASSLFTEKLFF,TGTGCCAGCAGTTTATTTACCGAAAAACTGTTTTTT
-,TRBV5-4,TRBD1,TRBJ1-1,CASRREGADTEAFF,TGTGCCAGCAGGAGGGAGGGGGCAGATACTGAAGCTTTCTTT
-,TRBV21-1,-,TRBJ2-5,CASASLGRRQETQYF,TGTGCCAGCGCTTCCCTGGGGAGAAGGCAAGAGACCCAGTACTTC
once,TRBV7-8,TRBD1,TRBJ1-1,CASSFGTGMNTEAFF,TGTGCCAGCAGCTTCGGGACAGGGATGAACACTGAAGCTTTCTTT
once,TRBV5-5,-,TRBJ1-5,CASSSPEGIYSNQPQHF,TGTGCCAGCAGCTCCCCGGAAGGTATCTATAGCAATCAGCCCCAGCATTTT
-,TRBV5-6,TRBD2,TRBJ2-7,CASSSDGAGVEQYF,TGTGCCAGCAGCTCCGACGGAGCGGGGGTCGAGCAGTACTTC
-,TRBV10-3,-,TRBJ2-7,CATGPETHEQYF,TGTGCCACCGGCCCCGAAACCCACGAGCAGTACTTC
-,TRBV7-9,-,TRBJ2-4,CASSPVGAGSPAKNIQYF,TGTGCCAGCAGCCCTGTGGGGGCGGGTTCACCCGCCAAAAACATTCAGTACTTC
-,TRBV7-9,-,TRBJ2-3,CASSLGSVQRGTDTQYF,TGTGCCAGCAGCTTAGGTTCTGTCCAGAGGGGCACAGATACGCAGTATTTT
once,TRBV30,-,TRBJ1-2,CACETNIANYGYTF,TGTGCCTGCGAAACCAATATAGCTAACTATGGCTACACCTTC
-,TRBV10-3,-,TRBJ1-1,CATGPLFGQVGAEAFF,TGTGCCACGGGTCCCTTGTTTGGGCAGGTGGGTGCTGAAGCTTTCTTT
once,TRBV6-1,-,TRBJ2-7,CASSDFVVAMPYEQYF,TGTGCCAGCAGTGATTTCGTGGTAGCGATGCCCTACGAGCAGTACTTC
-,TRBV28,TRBD1,TRBJ2-7,CASSFRPGTGIYEQYF,TGTGCCAGCAGTTTTCGTCCTGGGACAGGGATCTACGAGCAGTACTTC
-,TRBV15,TRBD2,TRBJ2-1,CATSSKRGGSNEQFF,TGTGCCACCAGCAGCAAGCGGGGGGGCTCTAATGAGCAGTTCTTC
-,TRBV7-3,-,TRBJ2-1,CASSLRRDNEQFF,TGTGCCAGCAGCTTAAGGCGGGACAATGAGCAGTTCTTC
-,TRBV6-6,TRBD2,TRBJ2-7,CASSPGLAGLHEQYF,TGTGCCAGCAGCCCCGGACTAGCGGGTTTACACGAGCAGTACTTC
once,TRBV7-9,-,TRBJ2-7,CASTRGGRQGRYEQYF,TGTGCCAGCACCCGGGGGGGCAGACAGGGGAGGTACGAGCAGTACTTC
-,TRBV5-6,-,TRBJ1-1,CASSRGGARTEAFF,TGTGCCAGCAGCCGCGGGGGCGCAAGGACTGAAGCTTTCTTT
-,TRBV19,TRBD2,TRBJ2-7,CASMEPSGAHEQYF,TGTGCCAGTATGGAGCCTAGCGGTGCTCACGAGCAGTACTTC
-,TRBV19,-,TRBJ2-3,CASSPRMTVTDTQYF,TGTGCCAGTAGCCCGAGAATGACAGTAACAGATACGCAGTATTTT
-,TRBV5-1,-,TRBJ1-2,CASSLEEGRASDGYTF,TGCGCCAGCAGCTTGGAGGAGGGCAGGGCCTCGGATGGCTACACCTTC
-,TRBV15,TRBD1,TRBJ1-1,CATSTRKHQTGENTEAFF,TGTGCCACCAGCACTCGCAAACATCAGACAGGGGAGAACACTGAAGCTTTCTTT
-,TRBV2,TRBD1,TRBJ2-3,CASSGPGQGATDTQYF,TGTGCCAGCAGTGGGCCGGGACAGGGGGCCACAGATACGCAGTATTTT
-,TRBV4-1,TRBD1,TRBJ1-3,CASSQESSGQGGNTIYF,TGCGCCAGCAGCCAAGAGTCATCGGGACAGGGTGGAAACACCATATATTTT
-,TRBV10-3,-,TRBJ2-1,CAISGALEGGHPYEQFF,TGTGCCATCAGTGGAGCATTGGAGGGGGGCCATCCCTATGAGCAGTTCTTC